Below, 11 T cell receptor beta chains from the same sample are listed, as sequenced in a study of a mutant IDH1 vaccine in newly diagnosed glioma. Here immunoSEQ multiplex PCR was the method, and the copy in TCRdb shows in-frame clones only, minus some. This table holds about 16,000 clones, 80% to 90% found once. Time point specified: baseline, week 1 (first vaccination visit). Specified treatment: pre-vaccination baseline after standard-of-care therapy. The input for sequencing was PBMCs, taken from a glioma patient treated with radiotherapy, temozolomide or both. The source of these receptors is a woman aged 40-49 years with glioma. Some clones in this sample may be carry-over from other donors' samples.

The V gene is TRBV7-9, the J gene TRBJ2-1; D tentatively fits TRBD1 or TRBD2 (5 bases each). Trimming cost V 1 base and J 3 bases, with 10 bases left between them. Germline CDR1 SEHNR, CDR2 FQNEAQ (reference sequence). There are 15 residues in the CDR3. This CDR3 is CASSLGDGGYNEQFF. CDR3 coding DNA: TGTGCCAGCAGCTTAGGGGACGGAGGCTACAATGAGCAGTTCTTC.

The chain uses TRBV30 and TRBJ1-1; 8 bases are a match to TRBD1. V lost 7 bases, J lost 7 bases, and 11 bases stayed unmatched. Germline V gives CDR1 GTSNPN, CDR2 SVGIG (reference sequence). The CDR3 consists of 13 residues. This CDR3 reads CAYNRGLGVEAFF. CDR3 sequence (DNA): TGTGCCTATAACAGGGGGTTAGGGGTTGAAGCTTTCTTT. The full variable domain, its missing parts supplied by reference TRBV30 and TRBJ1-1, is SQTIHQWPATLVQPVGSPLSLECTVEGTSNPNLYWYRQAAGRGLQLLFYSVGIGQISSEVPQNLSASRPQDRQFILSSKKLLLSDSGFYLCAYNRGLGVEAFFGQGTRLTVV.

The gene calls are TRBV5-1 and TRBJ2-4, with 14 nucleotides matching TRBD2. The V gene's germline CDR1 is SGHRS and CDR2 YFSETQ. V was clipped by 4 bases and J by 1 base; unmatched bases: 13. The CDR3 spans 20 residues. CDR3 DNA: TGCGCCAGCAGCCTCACAGGAACCGGGACTAGCGGGAGTGCCAAAAACATTCAGTACTTC. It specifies CASSLTGTGTSGSAKNIQYF.

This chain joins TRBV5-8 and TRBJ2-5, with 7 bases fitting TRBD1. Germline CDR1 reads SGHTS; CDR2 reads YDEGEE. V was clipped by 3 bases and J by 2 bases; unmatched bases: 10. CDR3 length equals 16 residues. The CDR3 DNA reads TGTGCCAGCAGCTCGGGACAAGGGGGCCGTCAAGAGACCCAGTACTTC. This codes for CASSSGQGGRQETQYF.

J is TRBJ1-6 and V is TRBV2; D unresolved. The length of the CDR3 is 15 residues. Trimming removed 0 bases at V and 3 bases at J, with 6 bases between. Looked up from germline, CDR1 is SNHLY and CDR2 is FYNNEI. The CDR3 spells CASSEAGYYNSPLHF. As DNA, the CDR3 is TGTGCCAGCAGTGAAGCGGGATACTATAATTCACCCCTCCACTTT. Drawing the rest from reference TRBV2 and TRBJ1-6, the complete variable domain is EPEVTQTPSHQVTQMGQEVILRCVPISNHLYFYWYRQILGQKVEFLVSFYNNEISEKSEIFDDQFSVERPDGSNFTLKIRSTKLEDSAMYFCASSEAGYYNSPLHFGNGTRLTVT.

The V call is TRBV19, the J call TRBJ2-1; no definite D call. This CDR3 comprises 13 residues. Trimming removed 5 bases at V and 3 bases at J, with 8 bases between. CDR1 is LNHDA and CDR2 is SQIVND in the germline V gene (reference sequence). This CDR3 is CASSLPGYNEQFF. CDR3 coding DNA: TGTGCCAGTAGTCTCCCGGGCTACAATGAGCAGTTCTTC. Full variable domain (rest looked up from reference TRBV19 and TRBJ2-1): DGGITQSPKYLFRKEGQNVTLSCEQNLNHDAMYWYRQDPGQGLRLIYYSQIVNDFQKGDIAEGYSVSREKKESFPLTVTSAQKNPTAFYLCASSLPGYNEQFFGPGTRLTVL.

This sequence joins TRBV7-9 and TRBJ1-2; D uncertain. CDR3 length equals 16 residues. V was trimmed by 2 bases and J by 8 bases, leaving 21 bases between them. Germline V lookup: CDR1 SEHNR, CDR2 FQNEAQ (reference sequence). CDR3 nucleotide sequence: TGTGCCAGCAGCTTATCCTCGGCGGAGAGTTTGCGAGGCTACACCTTC. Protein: CASSLSSAESLRGYTF.

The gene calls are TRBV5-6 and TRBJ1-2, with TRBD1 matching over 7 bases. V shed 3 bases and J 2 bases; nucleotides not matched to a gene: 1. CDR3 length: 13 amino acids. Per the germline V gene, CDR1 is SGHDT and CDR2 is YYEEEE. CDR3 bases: TGTGCCAGCAGCTCGGGACAGAACTATGGCTACACCTTC. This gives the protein CASSSGQNYGYTF.

In DNA form, the CDR3 reads TGTGCCACGGGACTAGCGGGACAAGAGACCCAGTACTTC. Encoded protein: CATGLAGQETQYF. This rearrangement joins TRBV10-3 to TRBJ2-5, with TRBD2 matching 13 bases. Germline V gene lookup returns CDR1 ENHRY and CDR2 SYGVKD. The CDR3 totals 13 residues. The J segment lost 2 bases and the V segment lost 10 bases, leaving 1 base of the junction unmatched.

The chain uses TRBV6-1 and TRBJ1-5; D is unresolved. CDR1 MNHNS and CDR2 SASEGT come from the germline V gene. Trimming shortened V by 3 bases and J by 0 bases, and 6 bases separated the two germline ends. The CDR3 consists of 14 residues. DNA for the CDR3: TGTGCCAGCAGTGAGGCCGATAGCAATCAGCCCCAGCATTTT. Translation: CASSEADSNQPQHF.

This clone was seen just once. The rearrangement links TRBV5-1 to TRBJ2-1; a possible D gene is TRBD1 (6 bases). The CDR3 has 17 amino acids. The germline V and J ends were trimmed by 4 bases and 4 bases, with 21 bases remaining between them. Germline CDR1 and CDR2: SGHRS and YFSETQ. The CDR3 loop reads CASSPAPTGPNYNEQFF. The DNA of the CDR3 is TGCGCCAGCAGCCCTGCCCCAACAGGGCCCAATTACAATGAGCAGTTCTTC.